This TCR beta chain was captured in a study of blood T cell repertoires in COVID-19. On the study more broadly: Acute and convalescent COVID-19 samples came from the United States, Italy and Spain.

The repertoire was sequenced with immunoSEQ multiplex PCR; TCRdb's copy has only in-frame clones and lacks some. Of under 150,000 clones detected, 75% to 90% appear once; the ten largest clones hold 18%. Trimming pared 1 base from V and 4 bases from J, leaving 6 bases between. The CDR3 has 12 residues. The germline gives CDR1 SGHKS, CDR2 YYEKEE (reference sequence). This clone was counted a few times. This chain links TRBV5-5 with TRBJ2-7; D might be TRBD1 (6 bases). The sample comprised PBMCs or T cells enriched from blood (not recorded which). This receptor was identified in a man aged 30-40 years who had recovered from COVID-19. The CDR3 reads CASSLQGYEQYF. CDR3 coding DNA: TGTGCCAGCAGCTTGCAGGGGTACGAGCAGTACTTC.